This T cell receptor beta chain is from a study of cytomegalovirus exposure and HLA in healthy donors. About the research overall: A later analysis reported the same platform for the roughly 110 validation repertoires and the roughly 700 first-cohort repertoires.

Study-wide findings and caveats: Clusters of TCRs from the first cohort tended to co-occur in the 90 to 150 validation repertoires (as a later analysis found). Reports described diagnosis of cytomegalovirus status by the classifier as highly specific and sensitive.

This clone has a single count. Its antigen remains unknown. This CDR3 region has 14 residues. V shed 2 bases and J shed 8 bases, with 12 bases lying between them. In germline, CDR1 is SNHLY, CDR2 FYNNEI. Some clones are missing from TCRdb's copy, which holds only in-frame ones; the method was immunoSEQ multiplex PCR. This sample has tens of thousands of clones, with roughly 90% found just once. This receptor was taken from a man younger than 30 in good health and CMV-seronegative. The chain uses TRBV2 and TRBJ1-4; D unclear. Specimen: PBMCs. CDR3 loop: CASSEPGGGEKLFF. In nucleotides, the CDR3 is TGTGCCAGCAGTGAACCAGGCGGAGGGGAAAAACTGTTTTTT. The variable domain in full, with the rest retrieved from reference TRBV2 and TRBJ1-4, is EPEVTQTPSHQVTQMGQEVILRCVPISNHLYFYWYRQILGQKVEFLVSFYNNEISEKSEIFDDQFSVERPDGSNFTLKIRSTKLEDSAMYFCASSEPGGGEKLFFGSGTQLSVL.